Below, 23 T cell receptor beta chains from the same sample are listed, as sequenced in a study of blood T cell repertoires in COVID-19. Using immunoSEQ multiplex PCR, the repertoire was profiled, and TCRdb retains in-frame clones only, with some absent. The data contain fewer than 350,000 clones, approximately 88% of them singletons. The sequenced sample was peripheral blood. The receptor source for this set is a man between 18 and 29 years old with active or convalescent COVID-19.

The gene calls are TRBV13 and TRBJ1-1; perhaps TRBD1 as D (5 bases). There are 12 residues in the CDR3. V lost 5 bases, J lost 5 bases, and 9 bases lay in between. Germline loops: CDR1 PRHDT, CDR2 FYEKMQ (reference sequence). The CDR3 here is CASSPGKTEAFF. Written as DNA, the CDR3 is TGTGCCAGCAGCCCAGGGAAAACTGAAGCTTTCTTT.

This chain uses TRBV27 with TRBJ2-7, with D maybe TRBD1 (6 bases). CDR3 size: 14 residues. Germline CDR1 reads MNHEY; CDR2 reads SMNVEV (reference sequence). V lost 4 bases and J lost 5, with 15 bases in between. The CDR3 loop is CASSYGQTVNEQYF. The CDR3 DNA reads as TGTGCCAGCAGTTACGGACAGACAGTCAACGAGCAGTACTTC.

To note about this clone: Other DNA sequences of this sample code for an identical CDR3. Written as DNA, the CDR3 is TGTGCCAGCAGCGGGACAGGGATCTATGGCTACACCTTC. Translating gives CASSGTGIYGYTF. V usage is TRBV9 and J usage is TRBJ1-2, with 8 bases fitting TRBD1. The V segment lost 3 bases and the J segment 4 bases; nucleotides outside the gene matches: 2. CDR1 is SGDLS, CDR2 YYNGEE, per germline. The CDR3 runs to 13 residues.

This chain joins TRBV6-5 and TRBJ2-7; possibly TRBD2 for D (5 bases). Germline V gene data show CDR1 as MNHEY and CDR2 as SVGAGI. The CDR3 has 14 residues. The V gene lost 6 bases and the J gene lost 3 bases, with 15 bases spanning the gap. The CDR3 DNA is TGTGCCAGCAGGACCAGCGCGGGCGTCTACGAGCAGTACTTC. Translating it yields CASRTSAGVYEQYF.

The chain has TRBV18 and TRBJ2-2, with 7 positions matching TRBD2. With V trimmed by 3 bases and J by 0 bases, 10 bases remained unmatched. Germline CDR1 and CDR2: KGHSH and LQKENI. This CDR3 has 18 residues. CDR3 sequence: CASSPSPLLATNTGELFF. In DNA, the CDR3 is TGTGCCAGCTCACCTAGCCCCTTACTAGCGACGAACACCGGGGAGCTGTTTTTT.

This chain connects TRBV5-1 to TRBJ1-1, with 8 bases aligning to TRBD1. CDR3 length: 15 amino acids. Germline trimming cut 4 bases from V and 2 bases from J; bases unmatched to any gene: 7. Germline V gene data show CDR1 as SGHRS and CDR2 as YFSETQ. As DNA, the CDR3 is TGCGCCAGCAGCCGGGGGACAGGCGTCAACACTGAAGCTTTCTTT. The encoded protein is CASSRGTGVNTEAFF.

CDR3 nucleotide sequence: TGTGCCAGCAGCTTAGAGGGACAGGGAAATTCACCCCTCCACTTT. The encoded protein is CASSLEGQGNSPLHF. V gene TRBV7-9 combines with J gene TRBJ1-6, with 9 bases lining up with TRBD1. J was trimmed by 7 bases and V by 1 base; bases with no gene match: 2. Germline CDR1 and CDR2: SEHNR and FQNEAQ (reference sequence). The CDR3 is made up of 15 amino acids.

V and J are TRBV6-2 or TRBV6-3 and TRBJ2-1, with TRBD2 matching 8 bases. The germline gives CDR1 MNHEY, CDR2 SVGEGT. This CDR3 has 15 residues. After removal of 5 bases from V and 8 bases from J, the junction contained 11 bases not matched to a gene. As DNA, the CDR3 is TGTGCCAGCAGTCTCCTTGGCGGGGGGAGCTATGAGCAGTTCTTC. Amino acid sequence: CASSLLGGGSYEQFF.

V and J are TRBV19 and TRBJ1-2; the D is unclear. The germline V gene encodes CDR1 LNHDA and CDR2 SQIVND (reference sequence). V was pared by 2 bases and J by 2 bases, with 9 bases between. CDR3 size: 14 residues. The CDR3 reads CASSIKAGNYGYTF. CDR3 bases: TGTGCCAGTAGTATAAAGGCAGGAAACTATGGCTACACCTTC. The variable domain in full, with the rest retrieved from reference TRBV19 and TRBJ1-2, is DGGITQSPKYLFRKEGQNVTLSCEQNLNHDAMYWYRQDPGQGLRLIYYSQIVNDFQKGDIAEGYSVSREKKESFPLTVTSAQKNPTAFYLCASSIKAGNYGYTFGSGTRLTVV.

A few counts support this clone. V usage is TRBV18 and J usage is TRBJ1-1; 8 positions match TRBD1. The germline gives CDR1 KGHSH, CDR2 LQKENI. CDR3 length: 13 amino acids. V lost 5 bases, J lost 4 bases, and 3 bases stayed unmatched. The chain's CDR3 is CASSLGQGTEAFF. The CDR3 DNA follows: TGTGCCAGCTCATTAGGACAGGGCACTGAAGCTTTCTTT.

The CDR3 is CASSFGETQYF. The CDR3 DNA is TGTGCCAGCAGCTTCGGGGAGACCCAGTACTTC. The chain joins TRBV7-6 to TRBJ2-5; no clear D gene. V dropped 3 bases and J dropped 5 bases, with 4 bases sitting between them. The CDR3 totals 11 residues. Per germline, CDR1 SGHVS and CDR2 FNYEAQ.

The rearrangement links TRBV11-3 to TRBJ2-1, with TRBD2 matching over 9 bases. Germline values: CDR1 SGHNT, CDR2 YENEEA. The V and J ends lost 5 bases and 1 base, in that order; junction bases with no gene match: 3. The CDR3 has 15 residues. This CDR3 is CASSPSGASYNEQFF. DNA of the CDR3: TGTGCCAGCAGCCCTAGCGGGGCGTCCTACAATGAGCAGTTCTTC.

The chain joins TRBV7-9 to TRBJ2-7; possible D gene TRBD1, 5 bases. The germline V gene encodes CDR1 SEHNR and CDR2 FQNEAQ (reference sequence). This CDR3 region has 14 residues. Trimming stripped 2 bases from V and 0 bases from J, with 8 bases between. The CDR3 loop reads CASSLTDISYEQYF. The CDR3 coding sequence is TGTGCCAGCAGCTTAACGGACATCTCCTACGAGCAGTACTTC.

The chain combines TRBV4-1 with TRBJ2-1; 11 bases align to TRBD2. CDR3 size: 20 residues. V was pared by 2 bases and J by 0 bases, with 12 bases of the junction left unmatched. From germline, CDR1 is MGHRA and CDR2 YSYEKL. The CDR3 is CASSQRVLAGAQSSYNEQFF. DNA for the CDR3: TGCGCCAGCAGCCAAAGGGTACTAGCGGGGGCACAAAGCTCCTACAATGAGCAGTTCTTC.

This chain uses TRBV10-1 with TRBJ2-1, with D possibly TRBD2 on 7 matching bases. Germline V CDR1 and CDR2: WNHNN, SYGVQD (reference sequence). V lost 6 bases to trimming and J lost 6 bases, with 12 bases between them. The CDR3 has 13 residues. The chain's CDR3 is CASSRGALNEQFF. The CDR3 nucleotides read TGCGCCAGCAGCCGGGGGGCCCTCAATGAGCAGTTCTTC.

The rearrangement uses TRBV19 and TRBJ1-1, with 7 bases matching TRBD1. V was pared by 10 bases and J by 1 base, with 6 bases of the junction left unmatched. CDR1 is LNHDA and CDR2 is SQIVND in the germline V gene (reference sequence). This CDR3 comprises 13 residues. The CDR3 spells CATLRTGNTEAFF. The CDR3 DNA sequence: TGTGCCACCCTAAGGACAGGGAACACTGAAGCTTTCTTT.

This clone was recorded only once. V and J are TRBV2 and TRBJ1-2; 9 bases are a match to TRBD1. Germline loops: CDR1 SNHLY, CDR2 FYNNEI. V trimming: 5 bases; J trimming: 0 bases; junction bases outside the gene matches: 4. The CDR3 covers 15 residues. The CDR3 reads CASSKTGGANYGYTF. The CDR3 region has the DNA TGTGCCAGCAGTAAAACAGGGGGCGCTAACTATGGCTACACCTTC.

This chain connects TRBV5-6 to TRBJ2-7, with TRBD1 matching 9 bases. The trim removed 4 bases at V and 2 bases at J, leaving 7 bases unmatched. The CDR3 contains 15 residues. From germline, CDR1 is SGHDT and CDR2 YYEEEE. The CDR3 sequence: CASSLAGTGPYEQYF. CDR3 nucleotides: TGTGCCAGCAGCCTGGCCGGGACAGGGCCCTACGAGCAGTACTTC.

V is TRBV4-1 and J is TRBJ1-2; 7 nucleotides align to TRBD1. Germline V gives CDR1 MGHRA, CDR2 YSYEKL. With 1 base clipped from V and 6 bases from J, the junction kept 8 bases outside the gene matches. This CDR3 contains 15 residues. This chain's CDR3 is CASSQVDRDEHGYTF. In nucleotides, the CDR3 is TGCGCCAGCAGCCAAGTCGACAGGGACGAACATGGCTACACCTTC.

The rearrangement uses TRBV19 and TRBJ2-7, with 9 nucleotides matching TRBD2. CDR3 size: 13 residues. CDR1 is LNHDA and CDR2 is SQIVND in the germline V gene (reference sequence). The V gene end was trimmed by 7 bases and the J gene end by 4 bases; junction bases not matched to a gene: 5. The CDR3 reads CASTAGGLYEQYF. In DNA, the CDR3 is TGTGCCAGTACGGCGGGGGGGCTTTACGAGCAGTACTTC.

The J gene is TRBJ2-6, the V gene TRBV19, with 9 bases that match TRBD1. Germline assignment: CDR1 LNHDA and CDR2 SQIVND (reference sequence). The V gene end was trimmed by 3 bases and the J gene end by 2 bases; junction bases not matched to a gene: 8. The CDR3 sequence is 18 residues long. The CDR3 DNA reads as TGTGCCAGTAGTATGATCGGGACAGGGACTACTGGGGCCAACGTCCTGACTTTC. Its protein product is CASSMIGTGTTGANVLTF.

V and J are TRBV29-1 and TRBJ1-2; 7 bases map to TRBD1. Per germline, CDR1 SQVTM and CDR2 ANQGSEA. V shed 6 bases and J 6 bases; nucleotides not matched to a gene: 4. The CDR3 totals 11 residues. This chain's CDR3 is CSVRQGHGYTF. As DNA, the CDR3 is TGCAGCGTAAGACAGGGTCATGGCTACACCTTC.

The chain is built from TRBV5-5 and TRBJ1-6; tentative D call: TRBD1 (5 bases). The CDR3 is 18 residues long. The germline V gene has CDR1 SGHKS and CDR2 YYEKEE (reference sequence). Trimming pared 0 bases from V and 0 bases from J, leaving 13 bases between. This CDR3 reads CASSLAPGGGSYNSPLHF. CDR3 DNA: TGTGCCAGCAGCTTGGCCCCCGGCGGGGGCTCCTATAATTCACCCCTCCACTTT.